This T cell receptor beta chain stems from a study of blood T cell repertoires in COVID-19 (dated by TCRdb to the early 2020s). Broadly, across the study: The collaborator samples originated in the United States, Italy and Spain and spanned the acute and convalescent phases of COVID-19. The repertoires were released in a freely available public database intended as a resource for research on the immune response to SARS-CoV-2. Deeply sampled blood TCRbeta repertoires from subjects exposed to, actively infected with, or recovered from COVID-19 were included in the dataset. Samples were obtained from the ongoing ImmuneRACE study (first 160 participants) and from 1,254 subjects provided by 6 global collaborators. The sample metadata nearly always contained a de-identified subject ID, COVID-19 status, age in years and sex. Where available, HLA class I and class II types were obtained from metadata supplied by the sample provider rather than from assay-based typing. The material from the prospective study consisted of cDNA or gDNA derived from T cells, B-cell-depleted T cells, or PBMCs. Points the paper makes about the study in general: The quantity of clinical and demographic metadata differed by source and by participant and was supplied without curation.

The CDR3 sequence holds 19 residues, the cysteine and phenylalanine included. Only CDR3 DNA remains: 57 bases, in frame from the first base. From a lookup of the germline V gene, CDR1 and CDR2 are SGHTA and FQGNSA. Germline trimming amounts to 3 bases on V and 0 bases on J, with 11 as the count of junction bases outside the gene matches. A second Seattle source provided samples from volunteer blood donors who had recovered from COVID-19. Each collaborating institution followed its own protocols to collect whole blood in K2EDTA tubes. For TCRbeta analysis, collaborators shipped samples in one of three forms: frozen whole blood, isolated PBMCs, or DNA extracted from either of those sample types. A word on this clone: This receptor's antigen is unknown. No much larger clone is present one base from it, and per-base qualities are unavailable.

TCRbeta CDR3 regions were amplified from genomic DNA by means of the immunoSEQ Assay, a bias-controlled multiplex PCR. The study's own analysis went as follows. Within the assay, amplification of reference gene primers was used to estimate how many nucleated cells each sample contained. To quantify the absolute abundance of each unique TCRbeta CDR3 rearrangement, sequence reads were collapsed and filtered. For each sample, productive Simpson clonality was calculated by taking the square root of Simpson's diversity index across productive rearrangements. TCRdb stores this immuneACCESS table with in-frame sequences only. Part of the clones is absent; in the studies checked, under half of the shortfall reflects unresolved V genes, and no reason is known for the rest. For V, J and clone size, that table is used; D and trimming come from the DNA. For this sample there are a few hundred thousand clones; around four fifths appear just once. Jointly, the top ten make up more than 4.5% of the sample.

The chain is made from TRBV7-2 and TRBJ2-2; 9 junctional bases match TRBD1. The TCR comes from a woman aged 55-75 years who had recovered from COVID-19. The sequenced sample was peripheral blood. This receptor carries the CDR3 CASSLKVQGAGANTGELFF. The nucleotide sequence is given as TGTGCCAGCAGCTTGAAGGTACAGGGGGCTGGAGCGAACACCGGGGAGCTGTTTTTT.